Shown below are 5 T cell receptor beta chains from a single sample sequenced in a study of identical twins (TCRdb year 2016). Libraries were built with 5' RACE. These reads were obtained on an Illumina HiSeq 2000. TCRdb trimmed public reads at Q25 via fastp, called clones via MiXCR and kept in-frame beta chains. Records with the same CDR3 protein are collapsed into one entry carrying the most frequent genes and DNA. The sample table lists roughly 500,000 distinct CDR3 sequences, 20% to 25% of them with a count of one. The top ten clones comprise around 0.91% of the sample. These same data were also listed under a study on T cells expressing NK-cell markers.

Source material: CD4+ T cells sorted from blood. The receptors here all came from a woman younger than 30 in good health.

The J gene is TRBJ2-5, the V gene TRBV12-3 or TRBV12-4, with D unclear. The CDR3 is 13 amino acids. Trimming removed 5 bases at V and 0 bases at J, with 7 bases between. The CDR3 sequence: CASSPPYQETQYF. The CDR3 bases are TGTGCCAGCAGTCCGCCGTACCAAGAGACCCAGTACTTC.

The rearrangement joins TRBV5-1 to TRBJ2-2, with TRBD1 identical over 12 bases. V lost 5 bases and J lost 3; bases outside the gene matches: 5. The V gene's germline CDR1 is SGHRS and CDR2 YFSETQ. The CDR3 is 16 amino acids. CDR3 coding DNA: TGCGCCAGCAGATGGGGGACAGGGGGCCACACCGGGGAGCTGTTTTTT. Translated: CASRWGTGGHTGELFF.

This chain joins TRBV2 and TRBJ1-2; 7 bases are a match to TRBD1. This CDR3 region has 13 residues. The junction had 7 bases not matched to a gene; V was cut back by 8 bases and J by 4 bases. Germline assignment: CDR1 SNHLY and CDR2 FYNNEI. The DNA for the CDR3 is TGTGCCAGCCGGGATGACAGGGCCTATGGCTACACCTTC. As protein: CASRDDRAYGYTF.

This clonotype was seen a handful of times. The rearrangement uses TRBV6-1 and TRBJ1-2; D unresolved. The germline V gene encodes CDR1 MNHNS and CDR2 SASEGT. This CDR3 is 13 amino acids long. V was shortened by 1 base and J by 4 bases, with 7 bases between the two germline ends. The CDR3 DNA reads as TGTGCCAGCAGTGAAGGGCGCGGCTATGGCTACACCTTC. This translates into CASSEGRGYGYTF.

This clonotype was detected ten times or more. V gene TRBV7-2 combines with J gene TRBJ2-5; 10 bases are a match to TRBD2. V lost 5 bases and J lost 5; bases outside the gene matches: 8. CDR1 is SGHTA and CDR2 is FQGNSA in the germline V gene. The CDR3 is made up of 15 amino acids. CDR3 DNA: TGTGCCAGCAGCCCGCTAGCGGGAGATTGGGAGACCCAGTACTTC. This encodes CASSPLAGDWETQYF. Filled out from reference TRBV7-2 and TRBJ2-5, the complete variable domain reads GAGVSQSPSNKVTEKGKDVELRCDPISGHTALYWYRQSLGQGLEFLIYFQGNSAPDKSGLPSDRFSAERTGGSVSTLTIQRTQQEDSAVYLCASSPLAGDWETQYFGPGTRLLVL.